This T cell receptor (beta chain) was sequenced for a study of vaccination effects on CD4 cells after COVID-19. Study overall: Sampling occurred a median 72 days post second dose, range 14 to 241.

The study, taken as a whole, reports: Healthy vaccinees had only 1 of 255 vaccine-induced clones cross-react with common cold coronaviruses.

Assay: immunoSEQ multiplex PCR; the TCRdb copy retains only in-frame clones and omits some. The table records some 34,000 clones, 82% of them present only once. Per the germline V gene, CDR1 is SGHRS and CDR2 is YFSETQ. CDR3 length: 18 residues. Trimming cost V 5 bases and J 3 bases, with 24 bases left between them. Comment on this clone: Its antigen remains unknown.

Sequencing was preceded by expansion of antigen-specific CD4+ T cells with viral peptide pools in the ViraFEST assay. When less than 11 days of culture had elapsed, CD4+ T cells were isolated. Each person got two doses of an mRNA SARS-CoV-2 vaccine, BNT162b2 or mRNA-1273. Neither prior SARS-CoV-2 infection nor positive nucleocapsid antibodies were present in the vaccine recipients. On both days 3 and 7, half of the culture medium was replaced with IL-2 medium. The starting material was CD4+ T cells from PBMCs cultured with HCoV-NL63 spike peptides, obtained after COVID-19 vaccination. The V call is TRBV5-1, the J call TRBJ2-4, with D possibly matching TRBD1 (7 bases). The clonotype was recovered from a human donor who received a COVID-19 vaccine. Some clones in this sample may be carry-over from other donors' samples. The DNA of the CDR3 is TGCGCCAGCAGTACTGAGGTGTCGGGGGCAGGGGGCAAAAACATTCAGTACTTC. The encoded protein is CASSTEVSGAGGKNIQYF.